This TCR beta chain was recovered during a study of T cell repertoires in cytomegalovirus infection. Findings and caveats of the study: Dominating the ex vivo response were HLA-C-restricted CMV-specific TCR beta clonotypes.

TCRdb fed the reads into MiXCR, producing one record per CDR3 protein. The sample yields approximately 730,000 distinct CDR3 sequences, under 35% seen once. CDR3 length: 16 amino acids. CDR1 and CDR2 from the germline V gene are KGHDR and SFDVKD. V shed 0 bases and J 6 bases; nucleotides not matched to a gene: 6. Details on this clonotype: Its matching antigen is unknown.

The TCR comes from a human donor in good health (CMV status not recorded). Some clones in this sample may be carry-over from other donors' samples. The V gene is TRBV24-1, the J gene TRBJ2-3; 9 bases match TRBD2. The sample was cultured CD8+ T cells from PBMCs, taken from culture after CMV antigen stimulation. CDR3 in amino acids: CATSDLGPSGADTQYF. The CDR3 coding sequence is TGTGCCACCAGTGATTTGGGGCCTAGCGGGGCCGATACGCAGTATTTT.